This T cell receptor (beta chain) was captured in a study of vaccination effects on CD4 cells after COVID-19. The overall study: After the second dose, samples were taken at median day 72. Study-wide results and caveats: Few convalescent patients, and no early post-infection timepoints, were available to the study.

The table came from immunoSEQ multiplex PCR; TCRdb's copy has only in-frame clones and leaves some out. The sample has about 32,000 clones, 55% to 75% seen once; the top ten hold more than 10%. This clone was detected once. Antigen: not known. Before any sequencing was done, the ViraFEST assay used viral peptide pools to expand antigen-specific CD4+ T cells. It was after roughly 11 days of culture that CD4+ T cells were isolated. The vaccine given was either BNT162b2 or mRNA-1273, in two doses. Culturing of two million PBMC per well took place with roughly 10 IU/ml IL-2 and 9 to 10 ug/ml peptides. Trimming removed 6 bases from V and 0 bases from J, with 9 bases in between. CDR1 MNHEY and CDR2 SVGAGI come from the germline V gene. There are 13 residues in the CDR3.

The chain is built from TRBV6-5 and TRBJ2-7; no reliable D call. Sequences were derived from CD4+ T cells from PBMCs cultured with HCoV-229E spike peptides, sampled after COVID-19 vaccination. The clonotype was recovered from a human donor who received a COVID-19 vaccine. This chain's CDR3 is CASRDPNSYEQYF. Here the CDR3 DNA reads TGTGCCAGCAGGGACCCTAACTCCTACGAGCAGTACTTC.